This paragraph reports one TCR beta chain. The target of this receptor is not known. No qualities accompany the bases; no much larger clone lies one base away. Library preparation was by the immunoSEQ multiplex PCR assay. For the multiplex PCR, a mixture combining 60 forward primers for TCR Vbeta segments and 13 reverse primers for TCR Jbeta segments was used. The CDR3 region of rearranged TCR beta genes was amplified from genomic DNA with a multiplex PCR assay. The amplified TCR beta libraries were sequenced on the Illumina HiSeq System as 87-base-pair reads. From the authors' description of their analysis: A later analysis counted 65 million to 90 million unique TCR beta chains across the 650 to 700 repertoires, and roughly 10 million of these chains were shared by at least two donors. A nearest-neighbor algorithm error-corrected the raw reads and collapsed the reads into unique sequences, merging closely related sequences to remove PCR and sequencing errors. Alignment of CDR3 sequences to IMGT reference sequences was used to assign V, D and J gene segments. Each retained sequence needed at least a six-nucleotide match to both a V gene segment and a J gene segment. A rearrangement counted as productive if the CDR3 had no stop codons and remained in frame with V and J, and every other rearrangement counted as non-productive. CDR3 was defined by IMGT convention, running from the second conserved V-encoded cysteine to the conserved J-encoded phenylalanine. In an earlier analysis of around 640 of the donors, sequences lacking an unambiguous match to a single V gene segment were excluded. An earlier analysis of several hundred of the donors called V segments functional above 56.7% productive rearrangements and segregating when the between-donor standard deviation exceeded 5%. A statistical classification framework was developed to diagnose cytomegalovirus status using the catalog of TCR beta chain sequences. V and J gene assignment, in a later analysis, came from comparing TCR nucleotide sequences with IMGT/GENE-DB human TR gene sequences. In a later analysis, CDR3 sequences and most-parsimonious VDJ recombination scenarios were assigned using the TCRdist pipeline. In a later analysis, each TCR beta chain was defined by its CDR3 amino acid sequence together with its V-gene family, and reads without a unique V-gene family were excluded. In a later analysis, 450 to 600 highly shared, low-generation-probability nucleotide sequences were removed to address suspected cross-contamination and a sequencing artifact. For each public chain, a later analysis derived a clonal expansion index from normalized ranks of inferred template counts within each repertoire. In a later analysis, generation probabilities were computed with a VDJ recombination model fitted to out-of-frame rearrangements, and the resulting probabilities were checked against IGoR. Hypergeometric tests were used in a later analysis to score TCR-TCR, TCR-HLA and TCR-CMV co-occurrence, with a repertoire-size bias correction applied to the TCR pairs. To estimate false discovery rates, a later analysis permuted the HLA or CMV assignments 20 times. A later analysis grouped co-occurring TCRs with DBSCAN, adding TCRdist sequence similarity when clustering within HLA-allele-positive subsets. Repertoires with fewer than 30,000 or more than 120,000 public chains were left out of co-occurrence clustering, as were a handful of repertoires with anomalous nucleotide sharing. In TCRdb, the immuneACCESS table is reduced to in-frame sequences with V and J assigned. These tables do not hold every clone; where another copy was compared, an unresolved V gene accounts for under half, and the others remain unexplained. Clonal size and the V and J genes are those of that table, whereas D and trimming came from the DNA. The sample table lists 150,000 to 250,000 clones, 79% of them with a count of one. The ten largest clones capture approximately 1.4% of the sample.

This record comes from a study of cytomegalovirus exposure and HLA in healthy donors (TCRdb year 2017). Study-level background: An earlier analysis of several hundred of the donors reported 276 Gb of sequence data and 120 million or so unique TCR beta sequences from 150 million to 200 million T cells. Alongside the repertoire data, information on donor age, sex, ethnicity and CMV serostatus was compiled. The number of donors typed differed by locus, with 629-630 for A, B, C, DRB1 and DQB1, around 520 for DQA1, about 610 for DPA1, and some 470 for DPB1. Of the 350 to 450 genotyped donors, about 80% fell in the genetic ancestry cluster associated with self-reported Caucasian donors. In addition to the first cohort of about 650 subjects, a separate validation cohort of 120 different subjects was used. A later analysis re-analyzed previously published TCR beta repertoires from 650 to 800 donors and added high-resolution HLA genotyping to study TCR occurrence patterns. All discovery cohort repertoires had been generated on a single sequencing platform. The T cell repertoires of 550 to 850 subjects were profiled by immunosequencing and related to cytomegalovirus serostatus. Class I and class II HLA loci were covered by the typing at four-digit resolution. Among approximately 370 genotyped donors of the cohort, an average of approximately 220,000 unique TCR beta nucleotide sequences was sequenced per donor, of which about 19% were non-productive. The study aimed to test whether cataloging public T cell receptors could reveal signatures of past pathogen exposure. Roughly 5 DR-DQ haplotypes were treated as single units for association and clustering because of strong linkage in the cohort. To predict cytomegalovirus infection status, the study brought together high-throughput TCR immunosequencing, statistical association of individual TCRs with disease status, and machine learning. Approximately 310 gigabases of sequencing data and around 90 million unique TCR sequences made up an early release that covered about 640 HLA-typed donors. In an earlier analysis of about 590 of the donors, high-throughput TCR beta sequencing was used to judge whether each TCR beta V gene segment behaved as functional or pseudogenic. Rather than drawing on any new phenotypic data, the later analysis identified candidate immune exposures from TCR beta sequences and the way those sequences occurred across donors. In a later genetic analysis, genome-wide SNP genotypes for about 55% of the 666 donors were used, and that subset was treated as a discovery cohort.

The CDR3 runs 16 amino acids, cysteine and phenylalanine included. Only the CDR3 portion is preserved as DNA: 48 bases, with reading frame beginning at the first base. The junction shows trimming of 1 base on V and 6 bases on J, plus 19 bases between the germline ends. CDR1 SGHNT and CDR2 YYREEE were looked up in the germline V gene (reference sequence). Beyond this particular receptor, the publication reports: In this cohort, only TCR beta chains were sequenced, and detectable features were limited by the absence of alpha or paired-chain data. Compared with the roughly 600-donor mean, donors in an Asian-associated ancestry cluster had fewer N-insertions in productive TCRs, according to a later genetic analysis. Most TCR sequences were seen in very few donors, while some public TCRs were found in many individuals. According to the authors, the approach could potentially be generalized to other disease states and immunological phenotypes. Strong co-occurrence of HLA alleles, especially DR and DQ, made assigning TCR associations to individual alleles difficult. Linkage disequilibrium might explain the correlated functional status among segregating V segments, but an unknown experimental factor could not be ruled out. In a later analysis, TCR association rates were found to vary across HLA loci, with the most associated TCRs seen for DRB1 alleles and the fewest for HLA-C alleles. Cytomegalovirus status was reported to be diagnosed by the classifier with high specificity and sensitivity in both the original and validation cohorts. Several of the top co-occurrence clusters appeared to be linked to parvovirus B19, influenza, CMV and Epstein-Barr virus, according to a later analysis. Sequencing depth was assumed to be roughly uniform across donors in the presence/absence analyses, though that assumption may not hold. A further reported finding was that TCR beta sequences accurately predicted the HLA-A and HLA-B alleles for most subjects in the first cohort. A few of the identified cytomegalovirus-associated TCR beta chains were confirmed in vitro to be specific for cytomegalovirus antigens. Some IMGT-functional V segments, including TRBV6-2 and TRBV6-3, could not be distinguished by the 87-base-pair reads and were therefore excluded. A cluster of highly shared sequence variants was judged likely to be a technical artifact of the sequencing pipeline. CMV serostatus was the only immune exposure information available for the cohort. A later genetic analysis associated a missense DCLRE1C variant with V-gene and J-gene trimming of TCR beta chains, and an independent cohort replicated the association. Some 16 rarely observed V segments, including chromosome 9 orphons, were excluded from the earlier analysis of some 590 of the donors because counts were too low. At a false discovery rate of 0.05, a later analysis linked around 15,000 TCR beta sequences to specific HLA alleles. In a later analysis, most CMV-associated TCR beta chains were found to appear HLA-restricted, with HLA associations seemingly driven largely by CMV exposure. In an earlier analysis of 450 to 750 of the donors, most TCR beta V segments appeared in productive rearrangements about 90% or about 30% of the time, broadly matching IMGT annotations. In a later analysis, HLA-associated TCR beta chains were found to be more clonally expanded and to have lower generation probabilities than equally common non-associated chains. In the study, some 160 TCR beta chains were listed as associated with cytomegalovirus. HLA typing was unavailable for some donors at each locus, so association tests used only the typed subset.

In total, approximately 610 healthy bone marrow donors made up the cohort. At the time of sampling, all cohort members were nominally healthy, though unrecorded immune exposures were likely present. The donor was CMV seropositive and was included in the group of 300 or so seropositive cohort members. Each donor provided a peripheral blood sample, and peripheral blood mononuclear cells were used for TCR beta sequencing. The Qiagen DNeasy Blood Extraction Kit was used to extract genomic DNA from the blood cell samples. The receptor was isolated from a girl aged 5-17 years in good health and CMV-seropositive. This chain joins TRBV5-4 to TRBJ1-1, with an unclear D gene assignment. Sequences were obtained from PBMCs. CDR3 loop: CASSLRPSRLESEAFF. The sequence in DNA is TGTGCCAGCAGCTTGCGACCGAGTCGACTAGAGTCTGAAGCTTTCTTT. Here the CDR3 is joined to the reference TRBV5-4 and TRBJ1-1 genes, and the full variable domain is: ETGVTQSPTHLIKTRGQQVTLRCSSQSGHNTVSWYQQALGQGPQFIFQYYREEENGRGNFPPRFSGLQFPNYSSELNVNALELDDSALYLCASSLRPSRLESEAFFGQGTRLTVV.